This T cell receptor (beta chain) appears in the sequencing data of a study of blood T cells in healthy people across ages. Study findings and constraints: While age rose, TCR beta diversity per million T cells dropped in a roughly linear way.

Then a second PCR, running about 6 to 12 cycles, was carried out with a sample-barcoded 5' primer and a J-beta primer mix. TCRdb passed the 5' RACE reads through MiXCR, listing each CDR3 protein once. The sample carries just under 900,000 distinct CDR3 sequences, 25% to 30% recorded once. Germline loops: CDR1 SGDLS, CDR2 YYNGEE. The CDR3 extends over 16 amino acids. J lost 5 bases, V lost 3 bases, and 10 bases had no gene match. Peripheral blood was drawn, approximately 10 milliliters per donor. As for this clonotype: Its antigen remains unidentified. This clone may be a read error of a much larger clone one base away.

The TCR sequence derives from an elderly woman in good health. The sample taken for sequencing was blood. The genes are TRBV9 and TRBJ2-5; 10 nucleotides agree with TRBD2. The DNA of the CDR3 is TGTGCCAGCAGCGCAGGTCACCTAGCGGGGGTTGAGACCCAGTACTTC. Encoded protein: CASSAGHLAGVETQYF.